This T cell receptor (beta chain) is from a study of OX40 agonist ivuxolimab in advanced cancers. Study information: Every 2 weeks, patients received ivuxolimab intravenously, dosed at 0.01 to 10 mg/kg. Allowance was made for prior anti-PD-1, anti-PD-L1 or anti-CTLA-4 therapy, and about 37% had some. Partial responses were recorded for three patients, including one with hepatocellular carcinoma and two with cutaneous melanoma.

In germline, CDR1 is SGHRS, CDR2 YFSETQ. J was trimmed by 4 bases and V by 4 bases; bases with no gene match: 6. This CDR3 spans 14 amino acids. The protocol was immunoSEQ multiplex PCR, while the TCRdb copy is restricted to in-frame clones and leaves out a portion. This table holds about 80,000 clones, 85% to 95% found once. Patients who had autoimmune disease history or got systemic immunosuppression were left out. The gene calls are TRBV5-1 and TRBJ1-1; 8 positions match TRBD1. The TCR comes from an adult with an advanced solid tumor such as melanoma, head and neck, liver or kidney cancer. Specimen: CD4+ or CD8+ T cells sorted from blood, collected in a trial of the OX40 agonist ivuxolimab. The CDR3 loop reads CASSTGQGVTEAFF. The CDR3 bases are TGCGCCAGCAGCACTGGACAGGGAGTCACTGAAGCTTTCTTT.